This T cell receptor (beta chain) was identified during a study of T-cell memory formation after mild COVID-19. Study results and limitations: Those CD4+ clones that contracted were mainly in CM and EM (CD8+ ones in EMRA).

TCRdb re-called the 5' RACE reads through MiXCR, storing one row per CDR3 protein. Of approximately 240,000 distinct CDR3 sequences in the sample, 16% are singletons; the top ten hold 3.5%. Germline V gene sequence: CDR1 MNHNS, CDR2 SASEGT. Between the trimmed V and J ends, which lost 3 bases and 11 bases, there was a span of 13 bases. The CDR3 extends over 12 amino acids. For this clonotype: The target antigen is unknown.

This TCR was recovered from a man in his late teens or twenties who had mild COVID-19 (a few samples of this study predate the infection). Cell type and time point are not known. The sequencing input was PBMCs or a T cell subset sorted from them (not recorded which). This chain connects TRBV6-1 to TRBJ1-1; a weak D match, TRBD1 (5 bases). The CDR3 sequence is CASSDGTLGAFF. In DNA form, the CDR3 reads TGTGCCAGCAGTGATGGGACTCTAGGGGCTTTCTTT.